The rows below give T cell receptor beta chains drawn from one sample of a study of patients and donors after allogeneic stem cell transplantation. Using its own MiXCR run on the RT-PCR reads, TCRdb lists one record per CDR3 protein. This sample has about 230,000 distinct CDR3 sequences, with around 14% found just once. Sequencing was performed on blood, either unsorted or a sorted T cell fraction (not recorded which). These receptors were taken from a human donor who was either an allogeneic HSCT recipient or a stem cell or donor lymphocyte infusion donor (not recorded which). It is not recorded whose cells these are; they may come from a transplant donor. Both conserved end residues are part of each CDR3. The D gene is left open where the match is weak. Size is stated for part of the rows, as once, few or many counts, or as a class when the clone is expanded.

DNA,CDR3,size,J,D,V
TGTGCCAGCAGCTTAGGCGACATGAACACTGAAGCTTTCTTT,CASSLGDMNTEAFF,many,TRBJ1-1,NA,TRBV7-2
TGCAGCAGAGCGAAAGACAGGGGGCTGGGGGATACGCAGTATTTT,CSRAKDRGLGDTQYF,few,TRBJ2-3,TRBD1,TRBV20-1
TGTGCCAGCAGCCCACTCAGGCGGGCAGGCCTTCTCAGGCCCCAGCATTTT,CASSPLRRAGLLRPQHF,few,TRBJ1-5,NA,TRBV3-1
TGTGCCAGCATGGAGCTAGCGGGGGGGGGCTACAATGAGCAGTTCTTC,CASMELAGGGYNEQFF,few,TRBJ2-1,TRBD2,TRBV6-2/TRBV6-3
TGTGCCAGCAGCCCGGGGACGGTGCCCCAGCATTTT,CASSPGTVPQHF,NA,TRBJ1-5,NA,TRBV27
TGTGCCATCAATTGGGCGGGGGTCGGCTACGAGCAGTACTTC,CAINWAGVGYEQYF,few,TRBJ2-7,TRBD2,TRBV10-3
TGTGCCAGCAGTTCCGATCTAAGCTCCTACGAGCAGTACTTC,CASSSDLSSYEQYF,few,TRBJ2-7,NA,TRBV12-3/TRBV12-4
TGCGCCAGCAGCCAAGCACGGACTAGCACAGATACGCAGTATTTT,CASSQARTSTDTQYF,NA,TRBJ2-3,NA,TRBV4-1
TGTGCCTGGAGGGTGGTGCCGTCTAACTATGGCTACACCTTC,CAWRVVPSNYGYTF,NA,TRBJ1-2,NA,TRBV30
TGTGCCAGCAGCTTAGGACCGGGTGGTCAGCCCCAGCATTTT,CASSLGPGGQPQHF,many,TRBJ1-5,NA,TRBV7-2
TGCATCCCGCCCCACGAGCAGTACTTC,CIPPHEQYF,few,TRBJ2-7,NA,TRBV29-1
TGTGCCAGCAGCTTGACTAGCGGGGGCTACGAGCAGTACTTC,CASSLTSGGYEQYF,many,TRBJ2-7,TRBD2,TRBV5-5
TGTGCCAGCAGCCGGACTAGCGGGGGACTTTACGGGGAGCTGTTTTTT,CASSRTSGGLYGELFF,NA,TRBJ2-2,TRBD2,TRBV5-4
TGCAGCGTACGGGACAGGGGTACCGAGACCCAGTACTTC,CSVRDRGTETQYF,many,TRBJ2-5,TRBD1,TRBV29-1
TGCGCCAGCAGCCAAGGGTTACAGGGGCCCCTAGCCAAAAACATTCAGTACTTC,CASSQGLQGPLAKNIQYF,NA,TRBJ2-4,TRBD1,TRBV4-1
TGTGCCAGCACAAAGAGGGCTCTCCAAGAGACCCAGTACTTC,CASTKRALQETQYF,few,TRBJ2-5,NA,TRBV7-2
TGTGCCAGCAGTTACAGGGGGCATGGCTATGGCTACACCTTC,CASSYRGHGYGYTF,once,TRBJ1-2,TRBD1,TRBV6-2/TRBV6-3
TGTGCCAGCAGTTCCCGGGGGGGCGGTACCTACAATGAGCAGTTCTTC,CASSSRGGGTYNEQFF,few,TRBJ2-1,TRBD2,TRBV7-3
TGTGCCAGCAGCCTCGGTAGACGGGAACAAGAGACCCAGTACTTC,CASSLGRREQETQYF,few,TRBJ2-5,NA,TRBV7-9
TGTGCCAGCAGCGCCCAGGGGGCTCATCACGATGAGCAGTTCTTC,CASSAQGAHHDEQFF,many,TRBJ2-1,TRBD1,TRBV9
TGTGCCAGCAGCTTGGCCTCTAGCGGGGTCCGAGCCTACGAGCAGTACTTC,CASSLASSGVRAYEQYF,NA,TRBJ2-7,TRBD2,TRBV5-4
TGTGCCAGCAGCTTCGCCCGTCGGACAGTCTCCACAGATACGCAGTATTTT,CASSFARRTVSTDTQYF,few,TRBJ2-3,NA,TRBV7-3
TGTGCCAGCAGCCACAGGGAGAACTACGAGCAGTACTTC,CASSHRENYEQYF,NA,TRBJ2-7,NA,TRBV27
TGTGCCAGCAGCTATGGGGGGCCTTATAATTCACCCCTCCACTTT,CASSYGGPYNSPLHF,many,TRBJ1-6,NA,TRBV5-6
TGTGCCAGCAGCCCCCTCGGCGGAGTCTACGAGCAGTACTTC,CASSPLGGVYEQYF,few,TRBJ2-7,NA,TRBV3-1
TGCGCCAGCAGCTTGGAGTATCAGGGGGGGACTGAAGCTTTCTTT,CASSLEYQGGTEAFF,few,TRBJ1-1,TRBD1,TRBV5-1
TGTGCCAGCAGCTTAGCGCTGCATAATCAGCCCCAGCATTTT,CASSLALHNQPQHF,many,TRBJ1-5,NA,TRBV7-9
TGTGCCACCAGTGAGGGCCAGGGTTGGGACACCGGGGAGCTGTTTTTT,CATSEGQGWDTGELFF,few,TRBJ2-2,NA,TRBV24-1
TGCAGTGCTCTCAAACGAGGACAGGGAGATTACGAGCAGTACTTC,CSALKRGQGDYEQYF,many,TRBJ2-7,TRBD1,TRBV20-1
TGCAGTGCCCAAGCCGGGACAATGAACACTGAAGCTTTCTTT,CSAQAGTMNTEAFF,many,TRBJ1-1,NA,TRBV20-1
TGCGCCAGCAGTCGGGAGGGGGCGACCGGTATACAGACCCAGTACTTC,CASSREGATGIQTQYF,many,TRBJ2-5,NA,TRBV5-1
TGTGCCACTACGGGACAGGGGACCTACGAGCAGTACTTC,CATTGQGTYEQYF,NA,TRBJ2-7,TRBD1,TRBV27
TGTGCCAGCAGTTTGGCAGGGAGTCAAGTTCGGGGGTTCTTC,CASSLAGSQVRGFF,few,TRBJ2-1,NA,TRBV28
TGCAGCATCACTAGCGCTCCCTCCTACGAGCAGTACTTC,CSITSAPSYEQYF,NA,TRBJ2-7,TRBD2,TRBV29-1
TGTGCCAGCAGGCCAGGGGGGTCGCCCCAGCATTTT,CASRPGGSPQHF,many,TRBJ1-5,TRBD1,TRBV6-1
TGTGCCAGCTCAGTGGCGGCCCGGCCAGATACGCAGTATTTT,CASSVAARPDTQYF,few,TRBJ2-3,NA,TRBV18
TGTGCCAGCAGGCGGGGGGACAGCATGAACACTGAAGCTTTCTTT,CASRRGDSMNTEAFF,many,TRBJ1-1,TRBD1,TRBV7-3
TGTGCCAGCTCACCGGGGGGACTCTACAATGAGCAGTTCTTC,CASSPGGLYNEQFF,NA,TRBJ2-1,NA,TRBV18
TGTGCCAGCAGCGTAGGGGACAGGAGACACACTGAAGCTTTCTTT,CASSVGDRRHTEAFF,few,TRBJ1-1,TRBD1,TRBV9
TGTGCCAGCAGCCAACGGGCCTGGGGTGAGCAGTTCTTC,CASSQRAWGEQFF,many,TRBJ2-1,NA,TRBV3-1
TGTGCCGCCAGCCGGAGCGGGGGGGCATACGAGCAGTACTTC,CAASRSGGAYEQYF,NA,TRBJ2-7,TRBD2,TRBV6-1
TGTGCCAGCGCACTCGAGGGTAGCTCCTACAATGAGCAGTTCTTC,CASALEGSSYNEQFF,NA,TRBJ2-1,NA,TRBV7-3
TGTGCCAGCAGTAAGCTAGCGGGAGGAAACAATGAGCAGTTCTTC,CASSKLAGGNNEQFF,NA,TRBJ2-1,TRBD2,TRBV6-1
TGTGCCAGCAGCTTAGTTCTCCTGACAGATACGCAGTATTTT,CASSLVLLTDTQYF,many,TRBJ2-3,NA,TRBV11-1
TGTGCCAGCAGTTTAGAGCCCAGGGGCTTGAACACTGAAGCTTTCTTT,CASSLEPRGLNTEAFF,many,TRBJ1-1,NA,TRBV12-3/TRBV12-4
TGTGCCAGCAGCGTTCAAGACAGGGGCGCCGGTGATTCACCCCTCCACTTT,CASSVQDRGAGDSPLHF,many,TRBJ1-6,TRBD1,TRBV9
TGTGCCAGCAGCTCAAGCTTGGCGGGGTCCGTGGGTGAGCAGTTCTTC,CASSSSLAGSVGEQFF,NA,TRBJ2-1,NA,TRBV6-1
TGTGCCAGCAGTAGCGTAGGGCCCAATGAGCAGTTCTTC,CASSSVGPNEQFF,many,TRBJ2-1,NA,TRBV7-3
TGCGCCAGCCGCGGACAGGGAAGGGTCCAGTACTTC,CASRGQGRVQYF,few,TRBJ2-5,TRBD1,TRBV4-1
TGTGCCAGCCGTCGGGACAGGGTCTATCAGCCCCAGCATTTT,CASRRDRVYQPQHF,few,TRBJ1-5,TRBD1,TRBV6-2/TRBV6-3